These 6 T cell receptor beta chains originate from one sample sequenced in a study of cytomegalovirus exposure and HLA in healthy donors. The PCR employed 60 Vbeta primers together with 13 Jbeta primers. The table came from immunoSEQ multiplex PCR; TCRdb's copy has only in-frame clones and leaves some out. This repertoire shows around 200,000 clones, over 65% found once; its top ten account for 2.7%. Sequenced material: PBMCs. These TCRs come from a woman aged 55-69 years in good health and CMV-seropositive.

V usage is TRBV21-1 and J usage is TRBJ1-1; the listed D gene, TRBD1, was not tested against the DNA. TRBV21-1 is annotated as a pseudogene. This CDR3 region has 15 residues. The CDR3 DNA reads as TGTGCCAGCACCCCCCAAAATCCAGAGAACACTGAAGCTTTCTTT. Translating it yields CASTPQNPENTEAFF.

V is TRBV28 and J is TRBJ1-6, with 9 bases identical to TRBD1. The CDR3 extends over 15 amino acids. Losses at the gene ends were 6 bases for V and 5 bases for J; bases not matched to a gene: 5. Germline CDR1 and CDR2: MDHEN and SYDVKM. The CDR3 loop reads CASSRRDRDNSPLHF. The DNA for the CDR3 is TGTGCCAGCAGCCGCCGGGACAGGGATAATTCACCCCTCCACTTT.

Details on this clone: Other DNA sequences within the sample encode an identical CDR3. V usage is TRBV11-2 and J usage is TRBJ2-7; the D gene is possibly TRBD2 (6 bases). V was trimmed by 1 base and J by 2 bases, leaving 9 bases between them. The CDR3 spans 14 residues. CDR1 and CDR2 from the germline V gene are SGHAT and FQNNGV. The CDR3 here is CASSLVGGAYEQYF. The CDR3 DNA follows: TGTGCCAGCAGCTTAGTCGGGGGAGCCTACGAGCAGTACTTC.

Within the sample, this clone is medium-sized (0.01 to 0.1%). The rearrangement uses TRBV30 and TRBJ1-1, with D perhaps TRBD1 (6 bases). Germline lookup yields CDR1 GTSNPN and CDR2 SVGIG (reference sequence). This CDR3 is built from 13 residues. Trimming removed 2 bases from V and 7 bases from J, with 14 bases in between. CDR3 bases: TGTGCCTGGAGTCATACAGGGACAATTGAAGCTTTCTTT. Translating gives CAWSHTGTIEAFF.

The gene calls are TRBV4-2 and TRBJ1-2; D unresolved. CDR1 is LGHNA, CDR2 YNFKEQ, per germline. V dropped 0 bases and J dropped 4 bases, with 12 bases sitting between them. This CDR3 is 15 amino acids long. The CDR3 spells CASSQESGEIYGYTF. CDR3 sequence (DNA): TGTGCCAGCAGCCAAGAATCCGGGGAAATCTATGGCTACACCTTC.

V and J are TRBV14 and TRBJ2-5; 11 positions match TRBD2. The J call may not be correct, given that the DNA end is closer to TRBJ2-7. The germline CDR1 and CDR2 sequences are SGHDN and FVKESK. The CDR3 loop spans 17 amino acids. In DNA form, the CDR3 reads TGTGCCAGCAGCCAACCCGTGACTAGCGGGGTCTCCTACGAGCAGTACTTC. The encoded protein is CASSQPVTSGVSYEQYF.